Shown below are 14 T cell receptor beta chains from a single sample sequenced in a study of blood T cell repertoires in COVID-19. This table comes from immunoSEQ multiplex PCR, and its TCRdb copy is limited to in-frame clones, with some not included. The sample holds about 81,000 clones; under 85% are singletons and the top ten take about an eighth. Source material: peripheral blood. These receptors came from a human donor in a cohort sampled during active COVID-19.

This clone was counted a single time. The rearrangement links TRBV12-5 to TRBJ2-3; D remains ambiguous. Germline assignment: CDR1 LGHNT and CDR2 FRNRAP. The CDR3 consists of 14 residues. Trimming took 1 base from V and 1 from J, leaving 6 bases between them. In nucleotides, the CDR3 is TGTGCTAGTGGTTTGGGGCACGGCACAGATACGCAGTATTTT. Translated: CASGLGHGTDTQYF.

J is TRBJ2-7 and V is TRBV11-2; D is unclear. The V end was cut by 0 bases, the J end by 6 bases, with 18 bases between. The CDR3 is 16 residues long. The V gene's germline CDR1 is SGHAT and CDR2 FQNNGV. The CDR3 DNA sequence: TGTGCCAGCAGCTTAGATCGCTCCGTCGTCTCAGGCGAGCAGTACTTC. Translated, it gives CASSLDRSVVSGEQYF.

The rearrangement uses TRBV2 and TRBJ2-7, with D perhaps TRBD2 (5 bases). The V end was cut by 8 bases, the J end by 7 bases, with 9 bases between. The length of the CDR3 is 10 residues. The germline V gene has CDR1 SNHLY and CDR2 FYNNEI. The CDR3 DNA follows: TGTGCCAGCTTCGAGGGAGAGCAGTACTTC. As protein: CASFEGEQYF.

This clone was detected only once. The chain recombines TRBV7-9 with TRBJ2-7; D gene ambiguous. Deletions cut 5 bases from V and 9 bases from J, with 17 bases between. The CDR3 is made up of 13 amino acids. In germline, CDR1 is SEHNR, CDR2 FQNEAQ (reference sequence). CDR3 coding DNA: TGTGCCAGCAGCCCCCCTTGGCGGAGAGTGCAGTACTTC. It yields the protein CASSPPWRRVQYF. The complete variable domain, with remaining parts taken from reference TRBV7-9 and TRBJ2-7, reads DTGVSQNPRHKITKRGQNVTFRCDPISEHNRLYWYRQTLGQGPEFLTYFQNEAQLEKSRLLSDRFSAERPKGSFSTLEIQRTEQGDSAMYLCASSPPWRRVQYFGPGTRLTVT.

This chain links TRBV11-2 with TRBJ2-5; perhaps TRBD2 as D (5 bases). V dropped 6 bases and J dropped 1 base, with 12 bases sitting between them. This CDR3 is 14 amino acids long. Germline CDR1 SGHAT, CDR2 FQNNGV. The CDR3 region has the DNA TGTGCCAGCAGTTCGAGGGCTACCCAAGAGACCCAGTACTTC. This codes for CASSSRATQETQYF.

In DNA form, the CDR3 reads TGTGCCAGCTCACCACCGAGTACCCTAAACACCATATATTTT. This encodes CASSPPSTLNTIYF. This chain connects TRBV18 to TRBJ1-3; D gene uncertain. With 0 bases removed from V and 6 bases from J, the gap between germline ends came to 9 bases. This CDR3 comprises 14 residues. Looked up from germline, CDR1 is KGHSH and CDR2 is LQKENI.

This clone was picked up a small number of times. The identical CDR3 is also encoded by other nucleotide sequences in the sample. This chain uses TRBV19 with TRBJ2-1, with a possible D match to TRBD2 (6 bases). In germline, CDR1 is LNHDA, CDR2 SQIVND (reference sequence). Trimming stripped 3 bases from V and 0 bases from J, with 9 bases between. The CDR3 covers 15 residues. The CDR3 reads CASSMEGSSYNEQFF. The CDR3 DNA follows: TGTGCCAGTAGTATGGAGGGCAGCTCCTACAATGAGCAGTTCTTC.

The CDR3 spells CASSHRGRCNQPQHF. The CDR3 DNA is TGTGCCAGCAGCCACAGGGGGCGATGCAATCAGCCCCAGCATTTT. The chain couples TRBV21-1 to TRBJ1-5; TRBD1 reflects the table's D call only, with no check against the DNA. TRBV21-1 is annotated as a pseudogene. This CDR3 is built from 15 residues.

The genes are TRBV25-1 and TRBJ2-7; 7 nucleotides align to TRBD1. Germline CDR1 is MGHDK and CDR2 is SYGVNS. V was pared by 6 bases and J by 5 bases, with 7 bases of the junction left unmatched. This CDR3 has 13 amino acids. The CDR3 nucleotides are TGTGCCAGCAGGGCAGGGGGTCCCCACGAGCAGTACTTC. This sequence encodes CASRAGGPHEQYF.

The chain employs TRBV2 and TRBJ1-5; a weak D match, TRBD1 (5 bases). The germline V gene has CDR1 SNHLY and CDR2 FYNNEI. CDR3 length: 15 residues. V lost 10 bases and J lost 2, with 18 bases in between. CDR3 sequence (DNA): TGTGCCACCACGATGGGGCAGGGCGGCAATCAGCCCCAGCATTTT. Translated: CATTMGQGGNQPQHF.

This clone was picked up one time. The J gene is TRBJ2-4, the V gene TRBV5-1; D perhaps matches TRBD2 (5 bases). The CDR3 loop spans 19 amino acids. Germline lookup yields CDR1 SGHRS and CDR2 YFSETQ. V lost 0 bases and J lost 1, with 20 bases in between. CDR3 DNA sequence: TGCGCCAGCAGCTTGGGGCCCAACCCCGAACTAGGGGCCAAAAACATTCAGTACTTC. Its protein product is CASSLGPNPELGAKNIQYF.

V usage is TRBV7-3 and J usage is TRBJ2-3, with TRBD2 matching over 14 bases. This CDR3 comprises 15 residues. The V gene end was trimmed by 6 bases and the J gene end by 4 bases; junction bases not matched to a gene: 3. Germline V lookup: CDR1 SGHTA, CDR2 FQGTGA. The CDR3 reads CASRTSGGAADTQYF. For the CDR3, the DNA is TGTGCCAGCAGGACTAGCGGGGGGGCCGCAGATACGCAGTATTTT. The entire variable domain, with the rest obtained from reference TRBV7-3 and TRBJ2-3, is as follows: GAGVSQTPSNKVTEKGKYVELRCDPISGHTALYWYRQSLGQGPEFLIYFQGTGAADDSGLPNDRFFAVRPEGSVSTLKIQRTERGDSAVYLCASRTSGGAADTQYFGPGTRLTVL.

The rearrangement joins TRBV6-5 to TRBJ1-1; D remains unclear. This CDR3 spans 15 amino acids. Germline V gene sequence: CDR1 MNHEY, CDR2 SVGAGI. Trimming stripped 2 bases from V and 1 base from J, with 11 bases between. DNA for the CDR3: TGTGCCAGCAGTTACCGGCGGGAAGGGAACACTGAAGCTTTCTTT. Protein product: CASSYRREGNTEAFF.

The J gene is TRBJ2-1, the V gene TRBV2; D might be TRBD1 (5 bases). The CDR3 contains 13 residues. The V end was cut by 9 bases, the J end by 5 bases, with 14 bases between. The germline CDR1 and CDR2 sequences are SNHLY and FYNNEI. CDR3 coding DNA: TGTGCCAGTAATACAAGACAGCACAATGAGCAGTTCTTC. Protein sequence: CASNTRQHNEQFF.